This TCR beta chain stems from a study of blood T cell repertoires in COVID-19. Overall study context: Italy, Spain and the United States were the sources of the convalescent and acute COVID-19 samples.

This table comes from immunoSEQ multiplex PCR, and its TCRdb copy is limited to in-frame clones, with some not included. The sample gives almost 200,000 clones, 70% to 80% of which show up once; roughly 5.7% is in the top ten. The CDR3 extends over 15 amino acids. Germline V CDR1 and CDR2: LNHDA, SQIVND (reference sequence). Trimming removed 1 base from V and 2 bases from J, with 12 bases in between. The rearrangement joins TRBV19 to TRBJ2-7; TRBD1 might be the D (7 bases). Material for sequencing was peripheral blood. The sequence was collected from a woman aged 40 to 55 with COVID-19, enrolled during active disease. The CDR3 is CASSIGQGGAYEQYF. In DNA form, the CDR3 reads TGTGCCAGTAGTATAGGACAGGGAGGCGCCTACGAGCAGTACTTC. The full variable domain, its missing parts supplied by reference TRBV19 and TRBJ2-7, is DGGITQSPKYLFRKEGQNVTLSCEQNLNHDAMYWYRQDPGQGLRLIYYSQIVNDFQKGDIAEGYSVSREKKESFPLTVTSAQKNPTAFYLCASSIGQGGAYEQYFGPGTRLTVT.